This TCR beta chain was captured by sequencing in a study of patients and donors after allogeneic stem cell transplantation. MiXCR was run by TCRdb on the RT-PCR reads, yielding one entry per CDR3 protein. The repertoire has about 160,000 distinct CDR3 sequences, 30% to 45% of them found once; the top ten carry about 50%. V was pared by 3 bases and J by 4 bases, with 10 bases between. Per germline, CDR1 SGDLS and CDR2 YYNGEE. This CDR3 region has 13 residues. Material for sequencing was blood, either unsorted or a sorted T cell fraction (not recorded which). This rearrangement joins TRBV9 to TRBJ1-2; D unclear. The clonotype was recovered from a human donor who was either an allogeneic HSCT recipient or a stem cell or donor lymphocyte infusion donor (not recorded which). It is not recorded whose cells these are; they may come from a transplant donor. In DNA form, the CDR3 reads TGTGCCAGCAGCGGGTCGACGCCCTATGGCTACACCTTC. Protein sequence: CASSGSTPYGYTF.